The subject of this entry is one T cell receptor beta chain. The antigen remains undetermined. The data are from a study of PD-1 blockade in mismatch repair-deficient tumors. For the study at large: All were previously treated, progressing patients with around 12 mismatch repair-deficient cancer types.

All patients were mismatch repair deficient, assessed by either PCR or immunohistochemistry. TCRs were sequenced from a few patients responding to pembrolizumab. The V gene end was trimmed by 7 bases and the J gene end by 6 bases; junction bases not matched to a gene: 22. CDR1 and CDR2 (germline): MDHEN, SYDVKM. CDR3 size: 20 residues. General study results and limits: Tumor-resident clones, often absent from pretreatment blood, expanded after pembrolizumab and then contracted.

The method was immunoSEQ multiplex PCR; TCRdb's version includes in-frame clones alone and lacks a portion of them. The sample shows tens of thousands of clones, 84% of them seen only once. The sample was PBMCs, taken before pembrolizumab treatment. This clonotype was sampled from an adult with mismatch repair-deficient cancer. This chain connects TRBV28 to TRBJ2-1; 12 bases line up with TRBD2. CDR3 bases: TGTGCCAGCACCTTGGGCCTAGCGGGAGGGCCGTCTAAGATCCGCAATGAGCAGTTCTTC. It specifies CASTLGLAGGPSKIRNEQFF.